This T cell receptor (beta chain) was sequenced in a study of cytomegalovirus exposure and HLA in healthy donors. As to this clone: Its specificity is not known.

Overall study findings and caveats: In an earlier analysis, productive rearrangement rates for most beta V segments clustered near 90% or 30%. On later analysis, the bulk of CMV-associated TCR beta chains appeared to be HLA-restricted.

Germline V gene data show CDR1 as SGHKS and CDR2 as YYEKEE (reference sequence). The CDR3 covers 14 residues. V lost 2 bases and J lost 6; bases outside the gene matches: 1. Vbeta (60) and Jbeta (13) primers were used in the PCR. The method was immunoSEQ multiplex PCR; TCRdb's version includes in-frame clones alone and lacks a portion of them. This table holds approximately 150,000 clones, approximately 85% found once. This receptor was taken from a man between 45 and 60 years old in good health and CMV-seropositive. V and J are TRBV5-5 and TRBJ2-1; TRBD1 matches 11 bases. Source material: PBMCs. The CDR3 DNA reads TGTGCCAGCAGCTTCGGGACAGGGGGCAATGAGCAGTTCTTC. Amino acids: CASSFGTGGNEQFF.